Listed here are 28 T cell receptor beta chains from one sample, sequenced in a study of T cell repertoires in cytomegalovirus infection. TCRdb redid the calling of the reads with MiXCR, one entry per CDR3 protein. The table lists around 740,000 distinct CDR3 sequences, 35% to 40% of them singletons. The sample comprised PBMCs. The source of these receptors is a human donor in good health (CMV status not recorded). Some clones in this sample may be carry-over from other donors' samples.

The CDR3 DNA reads as TGTGCCAGCAGTCGCCACCCGAGGGGGGCCAATAGCAATCAGCCCCAGCATTTT. This encodes CASSRHPRGANSNQPQHF. The gene calls are TRBV28 and TRBJ1-5, with TRBD1 as a possible D gene (6 bases). The CDR3 extends over 18 amino acids. CDR1 is MDHEN and CDR2 is SYDVKM in the germline V gene. Trimming removed 5 bases at V and 0 bases at J, with 20 bases between.

This clonotype was seen a few times. A much more abundant neighbour one base away suggests this may be a read error. The rearrangement uses TRBV7-2 and TRBJ2-6, with unresolved D. With 0 bases removed from V and 1 base from J, the gap between germline ends came to 4 bases. This CDR3 comprises 15 residues. Germline CDR1 is SGHTA and CDR2 is FQGNSA. Here the CDR3 reads CASSLAWSGANVLTF. The DNA of the CDR3 is TGTGCCAGCAGCTTAGCGTGGTCTGGGGCCAACGTCCTGACTTTC.

The chain links TRBV6-6 to TRBJ2-3; 13 nucleotides line up with TRBD2. This CDR3 region has 16 residues. V trimming: 6 bases; J trimming: 4 bases; junction bases outside the gene matches: 7. Looked up from germline, CDR1 is MNHNY and CDR2 is SVGAGI (reference sequence). The CDR3, as DNA: TGTGCCAGCAGCACTACTAGCGGGGGGGCCGCAGATACGCAGTATTTT. This codes for CASSTTSGGAADTQYF.

Ten or more counts support this clonotype. The chain joins TRBV6-1 to TRBJ1-1; a possible D gene is TRBD1 (5 bases). Between the trimmed V and J ends, which lost 8 bases and 1 base, there was a span of 8 bases. Germline CDR1 MNHNS, CDR2 SASEGT. The CDR3 sequence is 12 residues long. The chain's CDR3 is CASGDWNTEAFF. Here the CDR3 DNA reads TGTGCCAGCGGGGACTGGAACACTGAAGCTTTCTTT.

This clonotype was observed at least ten times. The chain couples TRBV20-1 to TRBJ1-3, with TRBD1 matching over 8 bases. V was clipped by 5 bases and J by 2 bases; unmatched bases: 5. Germline CDR1 is DFQATT and CDR2 is SNEGSKA (reference sequence). This CDR3 comprises 14 residues. The CDR3 reads CSAAGGPAGNTIYF. DNA of the CDR3: TGCAGTGCTGCAGGGGGCCCTGCTGGAAACACCATATATTTT.

The chain recombines TRBV5-5 with TRBJ2-5; D is possibly TRBD1 (6 bases). The CDR3 runs 15 residues. The V end was cut by 2 bases, the J end by 4 bases, with 15 bases between. Germline V gene lookup returns CDR1 SGHKS and CDR2 YYEKEE (reference sequence). CDR3 residues: CASSLQQGWGETQYF. The CDR3 DNA sequence: TGTGCCAGCAGCTTACAGCAGGGGTGGGGAGAGACCCAGTACTTC.

The gene calls are TRBV28 and TRBJ2-5; TRBD2 aligns across 11 bases. Germline V lookup: CDR1 MDHEN, CDR2 SYDVKM. V gave up 4 bases and J gave up 2 bases; unmatched junction bases: 9. The CDR3 contains 17 residues. This CDR3 is CASSSTPSGGFQETQYF. The DNA for the CDR3 is TGTGCCAGCAGTTCGACTCCTAGCGGGGGGTTTCAAGAGACCCAGTACTTC.

The rearrangement uses TRBV7-8 and TRBJ1-1; 9 nucleotides match TRBD1. Germline values: CDR1 SGHVS, CDR2 FQNEAQ. Unmatched junction bases numbered 8, after V lost 6 bases and J lost 3 bases. This CDR3 comprises 15 residues. The CDR3 sequence is CASRALRTGDTEAFF. The CDR3 DNA reads as TGTGCCAGCAGGGCTCTAAGGACAGGGGACACTGAAGCTTTCTTT.

The rearrangement uses TRBV7-8 and TRBJ2-3; no clear D. Trimming shortened V by 0 bases and J by 1 base, and 11 bases separated the two germline ends. The CDR3 is 16 amino acids. CDR1 and CDR2 (germline): SGHVS, FQNEAQ. CDR3 nucleotides: TGTGCCAGCAGCTTAGCGCGCATCGGAGGCACAGATACGCAGTATTTT. Translating it yields CASSLARIGGTDTQYF.

This clonotype was counted only a few times. V is TRBV6-6 and J is TRBJ2-3; TRBD2 matches 8 bases. The CDR3 spans 19 residues. The V gene's germline CDR1 is MNHNY and CDR2 SVGAGI (reference sequence). The ends lost 3 bases at V and 0 bases at J; junction bases unmatched: 14. DNA for the CDR3: TGTGCCAGCAGTTATCCTCGGGGGGAGCGGGAGAGGAGCACAGATACGCAGTATTTT. Protein sequence: CASSYPRGERERSTDTQYF.

There are many counts of this clonotype. The chain couples TRBV12-3 or TRBV12-4 to TRBJ2-1; D unclear. This CDR3 region has 11 residues. The V end was cut by 5 bases, the J end by 8 bases, with 7 bases between. The CDR3 loop reads CASSRVDEQFF. CDR3 nucleotides: TGTGCCAGCAGTCGCGTAGATGAGCAGTTCTTC.

This clonotype was seen only a few times. This chain connects TRBV28 to TRBJ1-5; D ambiguous. Trimming cost V 10 bases and J 0 bases, with 31 bases left between them. Germline V gives CDR1 MDHEN, CDR2 SYDVKM. This CDR3 is built from 20 residues. The CDR3 loop is CATGLLGQPTRTYSNQPQHF. CDR3 nucleotides: TGTGCCACCGGCCTCTTAGGGCAGCCGACCCGTACTTATAGCAATCAGCCCCAGCATTTT.

The CDR3 here is CASSSSNPSYNEQFF. DNA of the CDR3: TGCGCCAGCAGTTCCTCTAACCCCTCCTACAATGAGCAGTTCTTC. The gene calls are TRBV5-1 and TRBJ2-1; D unresolved. Trimming stripped 5 bases from V and 0 bases from J, with 12 bases between. The CDR3 runs 15 residues. Germline CDR1 reads SGHRS; CDR2 reads YFSETQ.

This clonotype was detected a few times. The chain links TRBV9 to TRBJ2-1; TRBD2 matches at 8 bases. Germline assignment: CDR1 SGDLS and CDR2 YYNGEE. The V and J ends lost 0 bases and 11 bases, in that order; junction bases with no gene match: 13. The CDR3 is 16 residues long. DNA for the CDR3: TGTGCCAGCAGCGTAGCTGGCGGGGGGATAGCGGCCAAGCAGTTCTTC. This translates into CASSVAGGGIAAKQFF.

Details on this clonotype: The final CDR3 position lacks the conserved phenylalanine or tryptophan, pointing to a likely read error. The chain links TRBV27 to TRBJ2-3; D uncertain. The length of the CDR3 is 14 residues. Germline V gene sequence: CDR1 MNHEY, CDR2 SMNVEV (reference sequence). V was clipped by 4 bases and J by 2 bases, with 10 bases between them. The CDR3 protein is CASSSPSYTDTQYL. The CDR3 region has the DNA TGTGCCAGCAGTTCCCCATCCTACACAGATACGCAGTATTTG.

As to this clonotype: This CDR3 is missing its conserved last phenylalanine or tryptophan, likely due to a read error. The chain is built from TRBV6-1 and TRBJ2-6; no firm D call. V gave up 1 base and J gave up 0 bases, with 16 bases separating them. This CDR3 spans 19 amino acids. Germline values: CDR1 MNHNS, CDR2 SASEGT. In DNA form, the CDR3 reads TGTGCCAGCAGTGAAGACCCACTTGGGGTTATCTCTGGGGCCAACGTCCTGACTTTA. It encodes CASSEDPLGVISGANVLTL.

This clonotype was counted at least ten times. The chain links TRBV7-2 to TRBJ2-7, with 8 bases fitting TRBD1. Trimming at V came to 11 bases and at J to 3 bases, leaving 12 bases not matched to a gene. Germline assignment: CDR1 SGHTA and CDR2 FQGNSA. This CDR3 has 14 amino acids. As DNA, the CDR3 is TGTGCCGAGCCCCCGAACAGGGGGGTCTACGAGCAGTACTTC. It is translated as CAEPPNRGVYEQYF.

The rearrangement uses TRBV7-2 and TRBJ1-2, with D hard to call. Germline loops: CDR1 SGHTA, CDR2 FQGNSA. V lost 5 bases to trimming and J lost 8 bases, with 15 bases between them. There are 13 residues in the CDR3. The CDR3 here is CASSKDGPPGYTF. The DNA of the CDR3 is TGTGCCAGCAGCAAAGACGGCCCACCGGGCTACACCTTC.

This chain connects TRBV7-6 to TRBJ2-1; D call uncertain. Germline CDR1 is SGHVS and CDR2 is FNYEAQ. The CDR3 sequence is 15 residues long. Trimming stripped 5 bases from V and 0 bases from J, with 11 bases between. CDR3 sequence reads: CASSRVQSSYNEQFF. DNA for the CDR3: TGTGCCAGCAGCCGGGTACAGAGCTCCTACAATGAGCAGTTCTTC. The variable domain in full, completed from reference TRBV7-6 and TRBJ2-1, reads GAGVSQSPRYKVTKRGQDVALRCDPISGHVSLYWYRQALGQGPEFLTYFNYEAQQDKSGLPNDRFSAERPEGSISTLTIQRTEQRDSAMYRCASSRVQSSYNEQFFGPGTRLTVL.

The V call is TRBV28, the J call TRBJ1-2; the D gene is possibly TRBD1 (5 bases). V lost 6 bases, J lost 4 bases, and 12 bases lay in between. The length of the CDR3 is 13 residues. Per germline, CDR1 MDHEN and CDR2 SYDVKM. In nucleotides, the CDR3 is TGTGCCAGCAGAGCAGGGATTGGCTATGGCTACACCTTC. Translation: CASRAGIGYGYTF.

The rearrangement links TRBV28 to TRBJ1-3; the D is unclear. Germline V gives CDR1 MDHEN, CDR2 SYDVKM. The ends were cut back, 8 bases at V and 3 bases at J, with 17 bases in the middle. The CDR3 is made up of 15 amino acids. The CDR3 here is CASYSLGRDGNTIYF. The DNA for the CDR3 is TGTGCCAGCTATTCCCTAGGGAGGGATGGAAACACCATATATTTT.

This clonotype appeared a single time. It may be a read error: a sequence one base away is much more abundant. This CDR3 fails to terminate in the conserved phenylalanine or tryptophan, so it likely reflects a read error. The rearrangement joins TRBV19 to TRBJ2-3; D is possibly TRBD1 (7 bases). Germline CDR1 and CDR2: LNHDA and SQIVND (reference sequence). V dropped 3 bases and J dropped 3 bases, with 13 bases sitting between them. The CDR3 is 15 residues long. This CDR3 reads CASSIGGQLTDTQYL. The DNA of the CDR3 is TGTGCCAGTAGTATCGGGGGACAGCTAACAGATACGCAGTATTTG.

The genes are TRBV6-1 and TRBJ2-2; the match to TRBD1 covers 9 bases. V dropped 2 bases and J dropped 7; count of bases not matched to a gene: 11. Germline V gene lookup returns CDR1 MNHNS and CDR2 SASEGT. The CDR3 runs to 17 residues. CDR3 sequence: CASSERTGQGAVGELFF. In DNA form, the CDR3 reads TGTGCCAGCAGTGAACGCACGGGACAGGGAGCGGTCGGGGAGCTGTTTTTT.

The chain combines TRBV5-1 with TRBJ2-7; 10 bases agree with TRBD1. Per the germline V gene, CDR1 is SGHRS and CDR2 is YFSETQ. The CDR3 runs to 14 residues. Unmatched junction bases numbered 5, after V lost 2 bases and J lost 6 bases. The CDR3 reads CASSFGQGVREQYF. The CDR3 DNA is TGCGCCAGCAGCTTTGGACAGGGGGTGCGCGAGCAGTACTTC.

This clonotype was seen just once. The chain employs TRBV7-8 and TRBJ2-7; 7 nucleotides agree with TRBD2. The junction had 10 bases not matched to a gene; V was cut back by 3 bases and J by 5 bases. CDR1 is SGHVS and CDR2 is FQNEAQ in the germline V gene. This CDR3 comprises 15 residues. The CDR3 nucleotides are TGTGCCAGCAGCTTCTTCGGTGCTGGGAGGGACGAGCAGTACTTC. Protein: CASSFFGAGRDEQYF. Variable domain in full (rest from reference TRBV7-8 and TRBJ2-7): GAGVSQSPRYKVAKRGQDVALRCDPISGHVSLFWYQQALGQGPEFLTYFQNEAQLDKSGLPSDRFFAERPEGSVSTLKIQRTQQEDSAVYLCASSFFGAGRDEQYFGPGTRLTVT.

This clonotype was counted ten times or more. The genes are TRBV7-2 and TRBJ1-4; D may be TRBD1 (5 bases). The CDR3 length is 15 residues. V was trimmed by 4 bases and J by 7 bases, leaving 16 bases between them. CDR1 is SGHTA and CDR2 is FQGNSA in the germline V gene. CDR3 in amino acids: CASSSSGGLGEKLFF. CDR3 bases: TGTGCCAGCAGCTCCTCTGGGGGACTGGGTGAAAAACTGTTTTTT.

The sample holds many counts of this clonotype. V gene TRBV7-6 combines with J gene TRBJ1-1; TRBD1 might be the D (6 bases). Germline loops: CDR1 SGHVS, CDR2 FNYEAQ. The CDR3 is 16 residues long. Trimming took off 1 base at V and 2 bases at J, with 14 bases between the two ends. For the CDR3, the DNA is TGTGCCAGCAGCTTAGGGCAGGGGAGACTTAACACTGAAGCTTTCTTT. Protein: CASSLGQGRLNTEAFF.

V is TRBV7-2 and J is TRBJ2-3; D remains unclear. The CDR3 has 13 residues. V shed 5 bases and J shed 2 bases, with 8 bases lying between them. CDR1 is SGHTA and CDR2 is FQGNSA in the germline V gene. CDR3 residues: CASSAQPTDTQYF. CDR3 coding DNA: TGTGCCAGCAGCGCTCAACCCACAGATACGCAGTATTTT.